This T cell receptor beta chain was captured in a study of T-cell reconstitution after alpha-beta-depleted transplantation in children. As it was prepared, the TCRbeta library received unique molecular identifiers. TCRdb passed the PCR reads through MiXCR, listing each CDR3 protein once. This sample has about 540,000 distinct CDR3 sequences; about 18% occur once, and the top ten carry more than 2.5%. Only a few counts were recorded for this clonotype. CDR3 length: 15 amino acids. V lost 0 bases and J lost 1, with 11 bases in between. Germline-derived CDR1 and CDR2 are SGHRS and YFSETQ. The TCR sequence derives from a human donor who donated a stem cell graft to a child with acute lymphoblastic leukemia. The sample was PBMCs from the stem cell graft donor, taken from the stem cell graft. This chain links TRBV5-1 with TRBJ2-7; a weak D match, TRBD2 (5 bases). CDR3 region: CASSLGQGGSYEQYF. The CDR3 DNA is TGCGCCAGCAGCTTGGGCCAAGGAGGTTCCTACGAGCAGTACTTC. The entire variable domain, with the rest obtained from reference TRBV5-1 and TRBJ2-7, is as follows: KAGVTQTPRYLIKTRGQQVTLSCSPISGHRSVSWYQQTPGQGLQFLFEYFSETQRNKGNFPGRFSGRQFSNSRSEMNVSTLELGDSALYLCASSLGQGGSYEQYFGPGTRLTVT.